This T cell receptor (beta chain) was sequenced in a study of a mutant IDH1 vaccine in newly diagnosed glioma. Notes on this clone: Antigen unknown.

V dropped 0 bases and J dropped 6 bases, with 10 bases sitting between them. In germline, CDR1 is SGHDN, CDR2 FVKESK. This CDR3 region has 14 residues. Assay: immunoSEQ multiplex PCR; the TCRdb copy retains only in-frame clones and omits some. Among approximately 21,000 clones listed, around 82% were seen once. The time point was: week 47, end of study. All doses held 300 ug of mutant IDH1 20-mer peptide, with topical imiquimod. V gene TRBV14 combines with J gene TRBJ2-3, with D hard to call. The TCR comes from a man between 40 and 49 years old with glioma. The sample consisted of PBMCs, taken from a glioma patient whose treatment included an IDH1 peptide vaccine. CDR3 bases: TGTGCCAGCAGCCAAGATAGAGCCCTCGATACGCAGTATTTT. Its translation is CASSQDRALDTQYF.